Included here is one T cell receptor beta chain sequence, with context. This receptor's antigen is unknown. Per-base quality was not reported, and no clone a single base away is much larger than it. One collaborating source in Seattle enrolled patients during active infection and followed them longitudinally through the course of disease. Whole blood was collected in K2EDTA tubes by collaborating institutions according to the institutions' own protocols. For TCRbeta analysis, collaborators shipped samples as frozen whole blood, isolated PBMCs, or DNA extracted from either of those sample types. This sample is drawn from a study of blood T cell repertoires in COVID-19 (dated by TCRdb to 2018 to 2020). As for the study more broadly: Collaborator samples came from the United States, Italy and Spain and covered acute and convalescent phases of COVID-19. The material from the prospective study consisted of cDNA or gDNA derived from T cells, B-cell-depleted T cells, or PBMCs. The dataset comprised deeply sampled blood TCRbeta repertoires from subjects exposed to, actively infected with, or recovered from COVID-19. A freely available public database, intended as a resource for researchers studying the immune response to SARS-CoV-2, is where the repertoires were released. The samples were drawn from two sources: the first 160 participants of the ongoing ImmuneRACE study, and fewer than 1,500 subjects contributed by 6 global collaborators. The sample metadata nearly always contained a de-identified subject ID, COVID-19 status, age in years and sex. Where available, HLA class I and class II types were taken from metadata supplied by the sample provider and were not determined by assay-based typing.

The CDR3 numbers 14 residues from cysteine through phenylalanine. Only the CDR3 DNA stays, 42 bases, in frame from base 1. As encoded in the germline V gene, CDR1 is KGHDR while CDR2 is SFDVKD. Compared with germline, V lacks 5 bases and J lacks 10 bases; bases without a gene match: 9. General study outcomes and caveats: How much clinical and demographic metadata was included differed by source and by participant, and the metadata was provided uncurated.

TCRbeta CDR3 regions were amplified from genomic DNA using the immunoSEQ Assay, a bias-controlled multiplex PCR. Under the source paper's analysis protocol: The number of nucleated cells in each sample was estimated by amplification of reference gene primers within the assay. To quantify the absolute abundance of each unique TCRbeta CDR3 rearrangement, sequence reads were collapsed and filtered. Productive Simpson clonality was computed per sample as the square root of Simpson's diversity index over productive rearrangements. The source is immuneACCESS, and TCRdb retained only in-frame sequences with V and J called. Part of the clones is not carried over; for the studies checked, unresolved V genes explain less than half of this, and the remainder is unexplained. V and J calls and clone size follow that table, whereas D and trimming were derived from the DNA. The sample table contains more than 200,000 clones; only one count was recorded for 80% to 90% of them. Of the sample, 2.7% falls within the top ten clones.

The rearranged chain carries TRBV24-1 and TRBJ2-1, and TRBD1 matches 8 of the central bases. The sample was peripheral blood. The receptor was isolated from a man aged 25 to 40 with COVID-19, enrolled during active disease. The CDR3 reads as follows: CATSVTPGGGEQFF. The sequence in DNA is TGTGCCACCAGTGTGACTCCAGGGGGCGGCGAGCAGTTCTTC.